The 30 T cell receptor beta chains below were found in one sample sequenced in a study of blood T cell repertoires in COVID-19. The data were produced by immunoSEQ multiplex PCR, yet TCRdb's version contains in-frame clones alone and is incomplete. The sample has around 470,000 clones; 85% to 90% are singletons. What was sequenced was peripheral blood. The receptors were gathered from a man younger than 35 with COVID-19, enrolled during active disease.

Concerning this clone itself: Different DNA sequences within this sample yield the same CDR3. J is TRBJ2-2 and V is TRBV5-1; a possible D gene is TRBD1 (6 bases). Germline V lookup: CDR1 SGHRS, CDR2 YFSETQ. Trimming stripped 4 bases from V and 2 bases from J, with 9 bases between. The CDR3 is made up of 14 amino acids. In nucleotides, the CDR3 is TGCGCCAGCAGCCCGGACAGTAACACCGGGGAGCTGTTTTTT. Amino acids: CASSPDSNTGELFF. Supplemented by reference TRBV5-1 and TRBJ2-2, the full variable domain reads KAGVTQTPRYLIKTRGQQVTLSCSPISGHRSVSWYQQTPGQGLQFLFEYFSETQRNKGNFPGRFSGRQFSNSRSEMNVSTLELGDSALYLCASSPDSNTGELFFGEGSRLTVL.

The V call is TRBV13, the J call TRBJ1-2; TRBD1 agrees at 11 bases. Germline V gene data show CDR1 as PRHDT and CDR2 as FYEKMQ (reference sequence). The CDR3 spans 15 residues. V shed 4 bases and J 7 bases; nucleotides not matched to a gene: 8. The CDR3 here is CASSSPGTGGSGYTF. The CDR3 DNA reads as TGTGCCAGCAGCTCGCCCGGGACAGGGGGTAGTGGCTACACCTTC.

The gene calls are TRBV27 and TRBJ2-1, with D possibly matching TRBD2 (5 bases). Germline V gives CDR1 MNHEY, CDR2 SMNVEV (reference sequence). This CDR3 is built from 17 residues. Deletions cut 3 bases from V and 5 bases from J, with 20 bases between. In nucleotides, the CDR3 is TGTGCCAGCAGTTTTTCCTGGACTCTAGACCGACACAATGAGCAGTTCTTC. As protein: CASSFSWTLDRHNEQFF.

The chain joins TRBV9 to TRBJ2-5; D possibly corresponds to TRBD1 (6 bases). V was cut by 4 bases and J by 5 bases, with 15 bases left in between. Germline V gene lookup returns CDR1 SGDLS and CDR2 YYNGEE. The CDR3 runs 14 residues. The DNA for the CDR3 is TGTGCCAGCAGCTCCAGTGAGGGGGAGGAGACCCAGTACTTC. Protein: CASSSSEGEETQYF.

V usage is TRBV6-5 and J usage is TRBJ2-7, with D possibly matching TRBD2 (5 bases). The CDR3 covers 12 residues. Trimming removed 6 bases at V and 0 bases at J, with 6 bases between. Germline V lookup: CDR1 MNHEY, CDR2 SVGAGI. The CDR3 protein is CASSGDSYEQYF. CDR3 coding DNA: TGTGCCAGCAGCGGGGACTCCTACGAGCAGTACTTC.

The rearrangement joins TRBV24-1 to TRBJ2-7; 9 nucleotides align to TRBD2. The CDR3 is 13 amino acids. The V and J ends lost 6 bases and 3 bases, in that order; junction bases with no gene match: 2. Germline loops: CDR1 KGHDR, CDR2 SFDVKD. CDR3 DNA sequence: TGTGCCACCAGTTTAGCGGGAGTCTACGAGCAGTACTTC. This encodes CATSLAGVYEQYF.

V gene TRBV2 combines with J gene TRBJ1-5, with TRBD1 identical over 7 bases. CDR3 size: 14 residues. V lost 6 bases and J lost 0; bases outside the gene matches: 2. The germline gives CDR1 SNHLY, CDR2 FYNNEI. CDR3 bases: TGTGCCAGCAGGGGACAGCTTAGCAATCAGCCCCAGCATTTT. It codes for CASRGQLSNQPQHF.

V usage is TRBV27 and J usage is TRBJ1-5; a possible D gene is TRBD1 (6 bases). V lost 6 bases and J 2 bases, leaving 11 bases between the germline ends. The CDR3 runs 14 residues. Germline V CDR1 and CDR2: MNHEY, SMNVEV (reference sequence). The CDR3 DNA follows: TGTGCCAGCAGGTCAGCAGGGGGCAATCAGCCCCAGCATTTT. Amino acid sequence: CASRSAGGNQPQHF.

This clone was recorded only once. CDR3 nucleotide sequence: TGCGCCAGCAGCTTGGTAATGAGTCAGGGCGGGGCGAACACTGAAGCTTTCTTT. Translated, it gives CASSLVMSQGGANTEAFF. The rearrangement joins TRBV5-1 to TRBJ1-1; the D gene is possibly TRBD1 (5 bases). Trimming removed 0 bases at V and 1 base at J, with 19 bases between. CDR1 is SGHRS and CDR2 is YFSETQ in the germline V gene. The CDR3 contains 18 residues.

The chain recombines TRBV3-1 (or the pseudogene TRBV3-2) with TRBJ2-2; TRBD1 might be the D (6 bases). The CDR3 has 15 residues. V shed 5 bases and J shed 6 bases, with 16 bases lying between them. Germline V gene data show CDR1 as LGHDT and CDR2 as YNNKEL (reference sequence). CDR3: CASSTRTDRPGELFF. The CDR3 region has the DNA TGTGCCAGCAGCACCCGGACAGATCGACCCGGGGAGCTGTTTTTT.

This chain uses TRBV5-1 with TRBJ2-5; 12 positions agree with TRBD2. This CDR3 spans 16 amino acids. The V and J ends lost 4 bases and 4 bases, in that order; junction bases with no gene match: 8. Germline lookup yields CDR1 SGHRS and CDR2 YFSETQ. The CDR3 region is CASSPRTSGAGETQYF. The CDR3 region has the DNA TGCGCCAGCAGCCCGCGGACTAGCGGGGCCGGAGAGACCCAGTACTTC.

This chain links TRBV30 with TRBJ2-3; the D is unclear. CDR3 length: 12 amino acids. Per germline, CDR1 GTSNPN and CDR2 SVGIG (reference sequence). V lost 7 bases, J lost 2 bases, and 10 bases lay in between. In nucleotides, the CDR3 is TGTGCCTTTAGTAATCACACAGATACGCAGTATTTT. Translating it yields CAFSNHTDTQYF.

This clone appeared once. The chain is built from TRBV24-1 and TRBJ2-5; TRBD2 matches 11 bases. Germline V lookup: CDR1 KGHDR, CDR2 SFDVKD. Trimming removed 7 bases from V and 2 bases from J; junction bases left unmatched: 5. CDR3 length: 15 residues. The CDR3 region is CATRPGLADQETQYF. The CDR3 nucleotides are TGTGCCACCAGGCCGGGACTAGCGGATCAAGAGACCCAGTACTTC.

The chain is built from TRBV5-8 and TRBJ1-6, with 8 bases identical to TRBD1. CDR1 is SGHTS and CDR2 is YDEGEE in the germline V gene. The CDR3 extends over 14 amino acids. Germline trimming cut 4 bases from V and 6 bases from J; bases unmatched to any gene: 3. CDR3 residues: CASSRGQGNSPLHF. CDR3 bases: TGTGCCAGCAGCCGAGGACAGGGTAATTCACCCCTCCACTTT.

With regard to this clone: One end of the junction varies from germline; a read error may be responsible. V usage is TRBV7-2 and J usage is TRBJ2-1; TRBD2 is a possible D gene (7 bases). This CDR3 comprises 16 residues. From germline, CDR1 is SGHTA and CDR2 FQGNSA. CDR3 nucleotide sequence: TGTGCCAGCACCTTAGTAGGGGGGGGCACTTACAATGAGCAGTTCTTC. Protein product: CASTLVGGGTYNEQFF.

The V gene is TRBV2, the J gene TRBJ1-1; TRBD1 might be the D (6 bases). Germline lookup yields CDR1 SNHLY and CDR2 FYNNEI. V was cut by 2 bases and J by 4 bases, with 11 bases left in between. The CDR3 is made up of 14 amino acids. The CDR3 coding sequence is TGTGCCAGCAGTGAACAGGGGTTTGTCACTGAAGCTTTCTTT. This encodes CASSEQGFVTEAFF.

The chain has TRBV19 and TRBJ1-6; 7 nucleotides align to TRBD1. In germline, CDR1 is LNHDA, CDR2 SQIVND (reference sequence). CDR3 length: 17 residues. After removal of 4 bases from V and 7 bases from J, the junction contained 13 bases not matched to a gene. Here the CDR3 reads CASSTHQKGGWNSPLHF. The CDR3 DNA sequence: TGTGCCAGTAGTACTCACCAGAAAGGGGGCTGGAATTCACCCCTCCACTTT.

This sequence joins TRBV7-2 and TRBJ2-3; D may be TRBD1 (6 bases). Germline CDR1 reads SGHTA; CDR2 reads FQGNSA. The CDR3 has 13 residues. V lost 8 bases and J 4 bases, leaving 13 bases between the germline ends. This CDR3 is CASGTGWADTQYF. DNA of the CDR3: TGTGCCAGCGGTACAGGGTGGGCAGATACGCAGTATTTT.

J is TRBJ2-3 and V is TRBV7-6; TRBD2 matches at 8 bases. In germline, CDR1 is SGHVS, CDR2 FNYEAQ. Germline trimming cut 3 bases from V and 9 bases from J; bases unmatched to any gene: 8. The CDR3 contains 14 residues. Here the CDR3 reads CASSFGGEGSTQYF. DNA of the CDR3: TGTGCCAGCAGCTTCGGGGGGGAGGGGAGCACGCAGTATTTT.

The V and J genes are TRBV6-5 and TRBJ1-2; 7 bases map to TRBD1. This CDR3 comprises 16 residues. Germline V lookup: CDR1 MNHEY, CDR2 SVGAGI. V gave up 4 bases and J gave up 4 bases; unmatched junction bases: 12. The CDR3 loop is CASSLRGQPSFYGYTF. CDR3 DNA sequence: TGTGCCAGCAGTTTGAGGGGACAGCCCTCTTTCTATGGCTACACCTTC.

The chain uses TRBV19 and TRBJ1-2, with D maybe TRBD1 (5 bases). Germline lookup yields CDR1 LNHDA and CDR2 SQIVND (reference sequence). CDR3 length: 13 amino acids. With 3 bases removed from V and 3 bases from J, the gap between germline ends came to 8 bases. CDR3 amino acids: CASSIGRDYGYTF. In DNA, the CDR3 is TGTGCCAGTAGTATCGGCAGGGACTATGGCTACACCTTC.

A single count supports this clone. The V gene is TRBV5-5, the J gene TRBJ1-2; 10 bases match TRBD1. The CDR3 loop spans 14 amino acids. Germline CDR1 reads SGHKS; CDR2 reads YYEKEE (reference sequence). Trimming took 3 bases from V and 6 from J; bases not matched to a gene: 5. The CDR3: CASSSSGTGDGYTF. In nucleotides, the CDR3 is TGTGCCAGCAGCTCCTCTGGGACAGGGGATGGCTACACCTTC.

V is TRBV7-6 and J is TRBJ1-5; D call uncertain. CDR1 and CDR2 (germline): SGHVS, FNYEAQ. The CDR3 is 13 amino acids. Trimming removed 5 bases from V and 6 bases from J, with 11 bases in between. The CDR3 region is CASSPVPGQPQHF. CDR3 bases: TGTGCCAGCAGCCCTGTACCGGGTCAGCCCCAGCATTTT.

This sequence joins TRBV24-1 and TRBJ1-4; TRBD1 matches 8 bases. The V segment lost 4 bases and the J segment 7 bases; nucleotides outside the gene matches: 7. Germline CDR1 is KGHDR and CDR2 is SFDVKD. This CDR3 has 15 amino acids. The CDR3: CATSETTGAGEKLFF. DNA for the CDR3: TGTGCCACCAGTGAGACGACAGGGGCTGGTGAAAAACTGTTTTTT.

The DNA of the CDR3 is TGTGCCAGCAGCTACAGGACTAGCGAGTACAATGAGCAGTTCTTC. It is translated as CASSYRTSEYNEQFF. This sequence joins TRBV7-9 and TRBJ2-1, with 9 positions matching TRBD2. Germline CDR1 and CDR2: SEHNR and FQNEAQ (reference sequence). This CDR3 has 15 residues. V shed 4 bases and J 4 bases; nucleotides not matched to a gene: 5.

CDR3 in DNA: TGTGCCAGCAGTTTAGGTCCAGGGTTTTTATACGAGCAGTACTTC. Translation: CASSLGPGFLYEQYF. This sequence joins TRBV27 and TRBJ2-7; the D gene is possibly TRBD1 (5 bases). Trimming cost V 2 bases and J 4 bases, with 15 bases left between them. The CDR3 runs 15 residues. CDR1 is MNHEY and CDR2 is SMNVEV in the germline V gene (reference sequence).

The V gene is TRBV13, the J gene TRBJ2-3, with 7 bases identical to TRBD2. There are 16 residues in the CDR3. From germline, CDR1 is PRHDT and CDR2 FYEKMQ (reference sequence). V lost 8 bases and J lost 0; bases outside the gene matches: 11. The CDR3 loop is CASAPWGGSSTDTQYF. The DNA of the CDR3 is TGTGCCAGCGCCCCGTGGGGGGGGAGTAGCACAGATACGCAGTATTTT.

CDR3 nucleotides: TGTGCCAGCAGCCAAGGTTATGGGGACTTGGTTGGCTACACCTTC. This translates into CASSQGYGDLVGYTF. V and J are TRBV4-2 and TRBJ1-2, with a weak D call TRBD1 (5 bases). The germline V gene encodes CDR1 LGHNA and CDR2 YNFKEQ. The V and J ends lost 1 base and 7 bases respectively, with 16 bases between them. The CDR3 contains 15 residues.

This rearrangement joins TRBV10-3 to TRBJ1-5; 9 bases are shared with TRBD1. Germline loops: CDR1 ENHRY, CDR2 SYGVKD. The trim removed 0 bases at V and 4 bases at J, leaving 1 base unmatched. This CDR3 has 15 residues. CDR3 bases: TGTGCCATCAGTGAGTCGGACAGGGGAAATCAGCCCCAGCATTTT. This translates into CAISESDRGNQPQHF.

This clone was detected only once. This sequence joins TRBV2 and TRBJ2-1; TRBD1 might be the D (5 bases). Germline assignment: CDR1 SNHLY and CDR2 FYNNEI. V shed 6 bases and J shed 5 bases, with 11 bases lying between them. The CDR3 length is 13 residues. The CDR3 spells CASSLDSNNEQFF. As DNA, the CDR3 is TGTGCCAGCAGCCTAGACAGTAACAATGAGCAGTTCTTC. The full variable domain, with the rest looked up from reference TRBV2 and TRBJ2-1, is EPEVTQTPSHQVTQMGQEVILRCVPISNHLYFYWYRQILGQKVEFLVSFYNNEISEKSEIFDDQFSVERPDGSNFTLKIRSTKLEDSAMYFCASSLDSNNEQFFGPGTRLTVL.